This T cell receptor (beta chain) was profiled in a study of radiotherapy plus CTLA-4 blockade in lung cancer. Points from the study as a whole: Tumor-derived TCR clones expanded in blood after radiotherapy plus ipilimumab.

Germline V gene sequence: CDR1 SGDLS, CDR2 YYNGEE. Deletions cut 4 bases from V and 5 bases from J, with 15 bases between. The CDR3 sequence is 14 residues long. Some clones are missing from TCRdb's copy, which holds only in-frame ones; the method was immunoSEQ multiplex PCR. The profile shows just under 60,000 clones, 77% of them singletons. It was focal radiation plus CTLA-4 blockade with ipilimumab that patients with chemo-refractory metastatic non-small-cell lung cancer received. With regard to this clone: Its cognate antigen is unknown.

The input for sequencing was peripheral blood, taken from a patient treated with radiotherapy plus ipilimumab. This receptor was taken from a human donor with non-small cell lung cancer who had a partial response to radiotherapy plus ipilimumab. The V call is TRBV9, the J call TRBJ2-5; TRBD2 might be the D (5 bases). Here the CDR3 reads CASSSTGPGETQYF. CDR3 DNA: TGTGCCAGCAGCTCGACCGGGCCGGGGGAGACCCAGTACTTC.